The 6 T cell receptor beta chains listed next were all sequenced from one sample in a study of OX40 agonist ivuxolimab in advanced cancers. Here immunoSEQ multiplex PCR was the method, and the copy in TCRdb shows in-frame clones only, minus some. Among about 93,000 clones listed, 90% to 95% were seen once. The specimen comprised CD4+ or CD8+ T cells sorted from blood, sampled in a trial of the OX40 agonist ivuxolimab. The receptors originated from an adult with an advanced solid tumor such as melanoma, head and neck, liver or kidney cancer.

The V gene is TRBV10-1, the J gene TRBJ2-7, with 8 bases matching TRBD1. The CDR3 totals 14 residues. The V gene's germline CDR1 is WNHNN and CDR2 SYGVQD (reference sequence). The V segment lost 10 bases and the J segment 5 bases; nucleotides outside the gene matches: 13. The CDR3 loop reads CATDELTGVHEQYF. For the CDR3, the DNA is TGCGCCACAGACGAGCTGACAGGGGTCCACGAGCAGTACTTC.

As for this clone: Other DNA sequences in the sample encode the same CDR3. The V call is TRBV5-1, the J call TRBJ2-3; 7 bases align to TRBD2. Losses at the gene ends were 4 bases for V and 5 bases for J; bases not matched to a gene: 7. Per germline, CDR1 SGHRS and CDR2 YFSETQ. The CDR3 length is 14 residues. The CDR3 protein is CASSRTSGGDTQYF. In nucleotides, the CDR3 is TGCGCCAGCAGCCGGACTAGTGGTGGAGATACGCAGTATTTT. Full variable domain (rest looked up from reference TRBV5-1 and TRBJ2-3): KAGVTQTPRYLIKTRGQQVTLSCSPISGHRSVSWYQQTPGQGLQFLFEYFSETQRNKGNFPGRFSGRQFSNSRSEMNVSTLELGDSALYLCASSRTSGGDTQYFGPGTRLTVL.

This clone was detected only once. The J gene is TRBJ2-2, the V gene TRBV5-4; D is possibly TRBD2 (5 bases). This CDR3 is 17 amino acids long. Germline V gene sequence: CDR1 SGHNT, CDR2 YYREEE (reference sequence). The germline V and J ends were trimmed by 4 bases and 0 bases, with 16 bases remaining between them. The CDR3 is CASSPTGWGANTGELFF. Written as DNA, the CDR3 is TGTGCCAGCAGCCCCACTGGATGGGGAGCGAACACCGGGGAGCTGTTTTTT.

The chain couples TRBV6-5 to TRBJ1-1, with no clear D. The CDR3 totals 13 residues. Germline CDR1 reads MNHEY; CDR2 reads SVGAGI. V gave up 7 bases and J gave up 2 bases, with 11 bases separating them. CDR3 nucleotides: TGTGCCAGCACCTTTAGGCCCAACACTGAAGCTTTCTTT. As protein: CASTFRPNTEAFF.

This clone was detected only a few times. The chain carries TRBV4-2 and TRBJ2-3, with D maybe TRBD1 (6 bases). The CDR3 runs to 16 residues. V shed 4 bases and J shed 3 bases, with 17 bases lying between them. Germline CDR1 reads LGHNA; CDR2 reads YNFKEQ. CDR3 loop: CASSLQWTEATDTQYF. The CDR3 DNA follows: TGTGCCAGCAGCCTTCAATGGACAGAGGCGACAGATACGCAGTATTTT.

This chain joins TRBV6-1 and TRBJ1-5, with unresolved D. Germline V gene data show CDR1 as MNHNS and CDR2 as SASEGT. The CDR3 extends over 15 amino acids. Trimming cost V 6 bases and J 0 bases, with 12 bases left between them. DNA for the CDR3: TGTGCCAGCAGATCCCACCCAACTAGCAATCAGCCCCAGCATTTT. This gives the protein CASRSHPTSNQPQHF.